This TCR beta chain comes out of a study of blood T cells in healthy people across ages. The second PCR ran about 6 to 11 cycles with a sample-barcoded 5' primer and J-beta primers. All cDNA molecules were each tagged by a template-switch adaptor with 12 random nucleotides. TCRdb re-called the 5' RACE reads through MiXCR, storing one row per CDR3 protein. The sample lists more than 750,000 distinct CDR3 sequences; around 29% were seen once. There are 15 residues in the CDR3. The germline CDR1 and CDR2 sequences are DFQATT and SNEGSKA (reference sequence). Only one count was recorded for this clonotype. The junction and the germline gene differ at one end; a read error may be behind it. A further study also used this sample, focusing on T cells of mothers and their children. From that study: Each mother gave over 8 million TCR beta CDR3 reads; each child, approximately 3.3 million.

The gene calls are TRBV20-1 and TRBJ2-1, with D possibly matching TRBD1 (6 bases). The material sequenced was blood. This receptor was taken from a middle-aged woman in good health. The CDR3 is CSATGGPRSYDEQFF. CDR3 nucleotide sequence: TGCAGTGCTACTGGGGGCCCTCGGTCCTACGATGAGCAGTTCTTC.